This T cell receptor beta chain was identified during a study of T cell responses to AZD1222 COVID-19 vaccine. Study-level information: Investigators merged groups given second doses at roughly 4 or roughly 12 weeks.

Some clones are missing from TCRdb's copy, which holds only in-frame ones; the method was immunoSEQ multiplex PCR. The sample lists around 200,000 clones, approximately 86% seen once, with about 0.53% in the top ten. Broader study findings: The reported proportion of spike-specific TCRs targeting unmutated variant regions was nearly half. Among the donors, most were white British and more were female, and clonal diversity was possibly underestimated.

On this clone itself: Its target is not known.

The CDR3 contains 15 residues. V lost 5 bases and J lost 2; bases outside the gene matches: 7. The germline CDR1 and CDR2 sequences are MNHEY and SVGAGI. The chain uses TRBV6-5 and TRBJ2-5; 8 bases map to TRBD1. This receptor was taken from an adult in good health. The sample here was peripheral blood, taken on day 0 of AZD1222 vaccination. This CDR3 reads CASSPGTGSQETQYF. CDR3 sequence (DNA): TGTGCCAGCAGTCCCGGGACAGGATCTCAAGAGACCCAGTACTTC.